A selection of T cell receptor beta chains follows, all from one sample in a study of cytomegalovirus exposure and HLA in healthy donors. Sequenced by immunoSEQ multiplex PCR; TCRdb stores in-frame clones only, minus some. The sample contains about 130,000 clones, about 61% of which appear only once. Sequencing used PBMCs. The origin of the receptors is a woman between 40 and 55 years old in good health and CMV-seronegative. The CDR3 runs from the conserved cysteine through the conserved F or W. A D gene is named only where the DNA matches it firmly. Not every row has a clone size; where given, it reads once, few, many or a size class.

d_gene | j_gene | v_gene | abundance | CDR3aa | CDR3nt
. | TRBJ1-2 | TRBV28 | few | CASFPSRVGRAVYGYTF | TGTGCCAGCTTCCCGAGTCGGGTCGGCAGGGCCGTCTATGGCTACACCTTC
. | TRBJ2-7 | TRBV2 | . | CASSDGADYEQYF | TGTGCCAGCAGTGATGGAGCAGACTACGAGCAGTACTTC
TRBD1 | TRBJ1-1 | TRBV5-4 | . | CASSLNRGAYTEAFF | TGTGCCAGCAGCCTAAACAGGGGGGCGTACACTGAAGCTTTCTTT
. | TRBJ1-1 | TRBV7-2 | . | CASSLDLRTEAFF | TGTGCCAGCAGCTTAGATTTGAGGACTGAAGCTTTCTTT
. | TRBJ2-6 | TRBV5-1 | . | CASSLGLGANVLTF | TGCGCCAGCAGCTTGGGACTTGGGGCCAACGTCCTGACTTTC
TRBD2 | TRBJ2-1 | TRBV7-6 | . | CASSQIAGGFYNEQFF | TGTGCCAGCAGTCAAATAGCGGGGGGGTTCTACAATGAGCAGTTCTTC
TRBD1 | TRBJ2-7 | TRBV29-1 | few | CSVGGGQGAYEQYF | TGCAGCGTAGGCGGCGGACAGGGGGCTTACGAGCAGTACTTC
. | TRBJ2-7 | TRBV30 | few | CAWGTYTYEQYF | TGTGCCTGGGGGACTTATACCTACGAGCAGTACTTC
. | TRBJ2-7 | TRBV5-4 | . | CASSSGTYEQYF | TGTGCCAGCAGCTCGGGGACCTACGAGCAGTACTTC
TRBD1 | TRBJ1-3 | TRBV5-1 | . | CASSLDSPTGAGNTIYF | TGCGCCAGCAGCTTGGATTCCCCGACAGGGGCTGGAAACACCATATATTTT
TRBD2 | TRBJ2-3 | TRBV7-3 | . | CASSSAGEITDTQYF | TGTGCCAGCAGTTCAGCGGGGGAGATCACAGATACGCAGTATTTT
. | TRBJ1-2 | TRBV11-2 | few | CASSLEWAGPPYGYTF | TGTGCCAGCAGCTTAGAGTGGGCAGGGCCACCGTACGGCTACACCTTC
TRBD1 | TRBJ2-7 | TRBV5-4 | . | CASSPAGRGYEQYF | TGTGCCAGCAGCCCGGCGGGCAGGGGGTACGAGCAGTACTTC
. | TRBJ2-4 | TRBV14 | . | CASSQGQLLAKNIQYF | TGTGCCAGCAGCCAAGGACAGCTGCTAGCCAAAAACATTCAGTACTTC
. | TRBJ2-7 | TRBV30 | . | CAWGDTSSGEQYF | TGTGCCTGGGGGGACACCTCCTCGGGCGAGCAGTACTTC
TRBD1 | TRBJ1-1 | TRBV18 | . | CASSAGTEDTEAFF | TGTGCCAGCTCAGCCGGGACAGAGGACACTGAAGCTTTCTTT
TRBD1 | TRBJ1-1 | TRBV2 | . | CASSGQGDSAFF | TGTGCCAGCAGCGGACAGGGGGATAGCGCTTTCTTT
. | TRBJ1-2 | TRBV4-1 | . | CASSQEEPLRGYTF | TGCGCCAGCAGCCAAGAGGAGCCGTTACGAGGCTACACCTTC
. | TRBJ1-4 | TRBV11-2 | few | CASSPQGMRDEKLFF | TGTGCCAGCAGTCCACAGGGTATGAGAGATGAAAAACTGTTTTTT
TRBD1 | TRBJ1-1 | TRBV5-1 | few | CASSLATGGVEAFF | TGCGCCAGCAGCTTAGCTACAGGGGGCGTTGAAGCTTTCTTT
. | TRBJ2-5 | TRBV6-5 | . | CASYRDETQYF | TGTGCCAGCTACAGGGATGAGACCCAGTACTTC
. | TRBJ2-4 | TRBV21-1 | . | CASTIDWAAKNIQYF | TGTGCCAGCACCATAGATTGGGCCGCCAAAAACATTCAGTACTTC
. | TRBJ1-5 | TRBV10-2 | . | CASSRQYDQPQHF | TGCGCCAGCAGCCGACAGTATGATCAGCCCCAGCATTTT
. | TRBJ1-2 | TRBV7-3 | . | CASSLNPGEGYTF | TGTGCCAGCAGCTTAAACCCAGGGGAAGGCTACACCTTC
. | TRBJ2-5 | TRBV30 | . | CAFTRDGETQYF | TGTGCCTTCACTAGAGACGGAGAGACCCAGTACTTC
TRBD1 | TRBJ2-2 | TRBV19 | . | CASSLGQSGTGELFF | TGTGCCAGTAGTTTGGGACAGTCGGGAACCGGGGAGCTGTTTTTT
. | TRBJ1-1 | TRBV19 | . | CASRSGNEAFF | TGTGCCAGTCGCTCAGGTAATGAAGCTTTCTTT
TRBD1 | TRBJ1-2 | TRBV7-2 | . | CASSRFQGAEGYTF | TGTGCCAGCAGTCGCTTTCAGGGGGCAGAAGGCTACACCTTC
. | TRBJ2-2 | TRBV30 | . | CAWNRGGTGELFF | TGTGCCTGGAATAGGGGTGGCACCGGGGAGCTGTTTTTT
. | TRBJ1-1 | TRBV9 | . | CASSVGPGVNTEAFF | TGTGCCAGCAGCGTAGGCCCAGGGGTTAACACTGAAGCTTTCTTT
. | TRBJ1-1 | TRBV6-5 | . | CASRQGFEAFF | TGTGCCAGCAGGCAGGGTTTTGAAGCTTTCTTT
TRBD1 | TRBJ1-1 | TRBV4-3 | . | CASSQDPQGMWTEAFF | TGCGCCAGCAGCCAAGATCCACAGGGGATGTGGACTGAAGCTTTCTTT
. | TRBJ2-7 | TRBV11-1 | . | CASSLLPYEQYF | TGTGCCAGCAGCTTATTACCCTACGAGCAGTACTTC
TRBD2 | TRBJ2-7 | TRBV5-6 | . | CASSSIAGHSYEQYF | TGTGCCAGCAGCTCGATAGCGGGGCACTCCTACGAGCAGTACTTC
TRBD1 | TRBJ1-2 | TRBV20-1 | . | CSAGQGAYTF | TGCAGTGCGGGACAGGGAGCCTACACCTTC
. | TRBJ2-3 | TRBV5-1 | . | CASSLSPVATSTDTQYF | TGCGCCAGCAGCCTAAGCCCCGTAGCAACTAGCACAGATACGCAGTATTTT
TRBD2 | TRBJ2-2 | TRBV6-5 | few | CASHPLAGGQLFF | TGTGCCAGCCACCCACTAGCGGGGGGACAGCTGTTTTTT
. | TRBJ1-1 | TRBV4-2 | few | CASSPTREKNTEAFF | TGTGCCAGCAGCCCGACTCGGGAGAAGAACACTGAAGCTTTCTTT
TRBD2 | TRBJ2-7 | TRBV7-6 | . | CASSLSGDSSYEQYF | TGTGCCAGCAGCCTGAGCGGGGATAGCTCCTACGAGCAGTACTTC
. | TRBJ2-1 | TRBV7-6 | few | CASSLEPGGQNEQFF | TGTGCCAGCAGCTTAGAGCCGGGGGGCCAGAATGAGCAGTTCTTC
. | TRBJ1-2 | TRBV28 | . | CASSRLVEVNYGYTF | TGTGCCAGCAGCCGGCTGGTGGAGGTCAACTATGGCTACACCTTC
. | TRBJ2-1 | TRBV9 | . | CASRRGGSSYNEQFF | TGTGCCAGCCGTCGCGGAGGGAGCTCCTACAATGAGCAGTTCTTC
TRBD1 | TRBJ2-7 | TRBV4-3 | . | CASSQARTGSLSYEQYF | TGCGCCAGCAGCCAGGCTCGGACAGGGAGTCTTTCCTACGAGCAGTACTTC
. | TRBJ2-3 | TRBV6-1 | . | CASSEYLSTDTQYF | TGTGCCAGCAGTGAATACTTGTCCACAGATACGCAGTATTTT
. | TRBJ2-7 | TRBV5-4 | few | CASSPGEGTTYEQYF | TGTGCCAGCAGCCCCGGAGAGGGAACCACCTACGAGCAGTACTTC
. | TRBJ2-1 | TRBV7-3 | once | CASSAYSARSSYNEQFF | TGTGCCAGCAGCGCCTACTCAGCGAGGAGCTCCTACAATGAGCAGTTCTTC
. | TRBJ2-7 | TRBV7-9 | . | CASSLPGLLSYEQYF | TGTGCCAGCAGCTTACCAGGCCTTCTCTCCTACGAGCAGTACTTC
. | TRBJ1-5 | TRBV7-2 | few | CASSLPFNQPQHF | TGTGCCAGCAGCTTACCATTCAATCAGCCCCAGCATTTT
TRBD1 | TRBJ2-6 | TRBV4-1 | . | CASSRDGQGANLRSGANVLTF | TGCGCCAGCAGCCGAGATGGGCAGGGGGCCAACCTCCGCTCTGGGGCCAACGTCCTGACTTTC